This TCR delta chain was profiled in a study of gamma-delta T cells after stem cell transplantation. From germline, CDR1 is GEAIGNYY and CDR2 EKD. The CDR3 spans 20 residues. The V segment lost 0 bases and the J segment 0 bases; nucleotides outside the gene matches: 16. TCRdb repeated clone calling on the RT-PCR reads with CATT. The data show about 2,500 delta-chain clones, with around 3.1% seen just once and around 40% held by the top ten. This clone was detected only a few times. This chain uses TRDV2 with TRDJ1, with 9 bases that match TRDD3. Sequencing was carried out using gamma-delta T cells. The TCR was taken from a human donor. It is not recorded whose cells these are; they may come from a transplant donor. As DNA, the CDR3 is TGTGCCTGTGACACCGTTCGTCTGGGGGATCCAAGGAGGTACACCGATAAACTCATCTTT. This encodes CACDTVRLGDPRRYTDKLIF.